The 25 T cell receptor beta chains below all came from one sample that was sequenced in a study of T cells in Graves' hyperthyroidism and ophthalmopathy (dated by TCRdb to the late 2010s). Library preparation used multiplex PCR. Sequencing relied on an Illumina HiSeq 2000. The TCR beta CDR3 regions were amplified from the RNA transcripts. For the first round of RT-PCR on the TCR CDR3, the HTBI primer set was used together with the Qiagen OneStep RT-PCR kit. TCRdb trimmed public reads at Q25 via fastp, called clones via MiXCR and kept in-frame beta chains. Each record represents a unique CDR3 protein, reported with the most common genes and DNA among its rows. The sample records fewer than 350,000 distinct CDR3 sequences, roughly 18% of which are singletons. The ten largest clones capture roughly 15% of the sample. Sequenced input: blood. Receptors were obtained from a middle-aged woman with Graves' ophthalmopathy.

This clonotype was detected many times. V usage is TRBV6-5 and J usage is TRBJ2-7, with TRBD2 matching 7 bases. V dropped 8 bases and J dropped 4; count of bases not matched to a gene: 2. The CDR3 has 11 amino acids. Germline V lookup: CDR1 MNHEY, CDR2 SVGAGI. The CDR3 sequence is CASGRAYEQYF. The CDR3 region has the DNA TGTGCCAGCGGGAGGGCGTACGAGCAGTACTTC.

The chain is built from TRBV3-1 and TRBJ2-4; 12 positions agree with TRBD1. The CDR3 is 15 residues long. J lost 12 bases, V lost 2 bases, and 8 bases had no gene match. Germline lookup yields CDR1 LGHDT and CDR2 YNNKEL (reference sequence). This chain's CDR3 is CASSQWGQGAKDQYF. CDR3 sequence (DNA): TGTGCCAGCAGCCAATGGGGACAGGGGGCTAAGGATCAGTACTTC.

The sample holds many counts of this clonotype. This chain connects TRBV4-1 to TRBJ2-7; D ambiguous. This CDR3 is built from 13 residues. The V end was cut by 2 bases, the J end by 2 bases, with 7 bases between. Looked up from germline, CDR1 is MGHRA and CDR2 is YSYEKL. CDR3: CASSQTPTYEQYF. CDR3 bases: TGCGCCAGCAGCCAAACGCCAACCTACGAGCAGTACTTC.

This clonotype has at least ten counts. The CDR3, as DNA: TGCAGTGCTCCTCATGGACAGGGGGCAATTTCACCCCTCCACTTT. Translated: CSAPHGQGAISPLHF. The chain has TRBV20-1 and TRBJ1-6, with TRBD1 matching 11 bases. V gave up 5 bases and J gave up 9 bases; unmatched junction bases: 9. Germline V gives CDR1 DFQATT, CDR2 SNEGSKA (reference sequence). The CDR3 is 15 residues long.

The gene calls are TRBV12-3 or TRBV12-4 and TRBJ2-7; D not resolved. Trimming shortened V by 1 base and J by 1 base, and 8 bases separated the two germline ends. The CDR3 extends over 14 amino acids. CDR3 DNA: TGTGCCAGCAGTTTAGTACCCCATTCCTACGAGCAGTACTTC. Its protein is CASSLVPHSYEQYF.

This clonotype was detected many times. The chain has TRBV7-2 and TRBJ1-2; TRBD1 matches at 9 bases. The CDR3 is 14 amino acids. Germline loops: CDR1 SGHTA, CDR2 FQGNSA. V trimming: 4 bases; J trimming: 8 bases; junction bases outside the gene matches: 8. Here the CDR3 reads CASSWGDRDTGYTF. Written as DNA, the CDR3 is TGTGCCAGCAGCTGGGGGGACAGGGACACGGGCTACACCTTC.

This clonotype was seen at least ten times. This chain connects TRBV4-3 to TRBJ1-1, with D hard to call. Trimming removed 4 bases at V and 5 bases at J, with 14 bases between. There are 14 residues in the CDR3. Germline CDR1 and CDR2: LGHNA and YSLEER. Here the CDR3 reads CASSPYGVRTEAFF. In DNA, the CDR3 is TGCGCCAGCAGCCCGTACGGGGTGAGAACTGAAGCTTTCTTT.

This clonotype was recorded many times. The chain recombines TRBV19 with TRBJ1-1, with no clear D. The V and J ends lost 2 bases and 0 bases respectively, with 4 bases between them. CDR3 length equals 13 residues. CDR1 LNHDA and CDR2 SQIVND come from the germline V gene (reference sequence). CDR3 DNA: TGTGCCAGTAGTATACCCATGAACACTGAAGCTTTCTTT. Translation: CASSIPMNTEAFF.

This clonotype has at least ten counts. The rearrangement links TRBV28 to TRBJ1-2; D gene ambiguous. Per germline, CDR1 MDHEN and CDR2 SYDVKM. The CDR3 length is 14 residues. V was clipped by 4 bases and J by 0 bases, with 9 bases between them. The CDR3 nucleotides read TGTGCCAGCAGTTCTCCCGATCCTAACTATGGCTACACCTTC. This encodes CASSSPDPNYGYTF.

This chain links TRBV30 with TRBJ2-3; the D gene is possibly TRBD1 (5 bases). The CDR3 consists of 13 residues. Trimming stripped 2 bases from V and 1 base from J, with 7 bases between. Germline values: CDR1 GTSNPN, CDR2 SVGIG (reference sequence). The CDR3, as DNA: TGTGCCTGGAGTCAAGGGGGCACAGATACGCAGTATTTT. It codes for CAWSQGGTDTQYF. The variable domain in full, with the rest retrieved from reference TRBV30 and TRBJ2-3, is SQTIHQWPATLVQPVGSPLSLECTVEGTSNPNLYWYRQAAGRGLQLLFYSVGIGQISSEVPQNLSASRPQDRQFILSSKKLLLSDSGFYLCAWSQGGTDTQYFGPGTRLTVL.

The genes are TRBV24-1 and TRBJ1-5; TRBD1 is a possible D gene (5 bases). V lost 4 bases and J 1 base, leaving 10 bases between the germline ends. The CDR3 extends over 15 amino acids. The germline V gene has CDR1 KGHDR and CDR2 SFDVKD. This chain's CDR3 is CATSEAGPSNQPQHF. The CDR3 coding sequence is TGTGCCACCAGTGAGGCAGGGCCGAGCAATCAGCCCCAGCATTTT.

This clonotype was seen repeatedly, ten times or more. The chain recombines TRBV28 with TRBJ2-7; a possible D gene is TRBD2 (5 bases). V was clipped by 3 bases and J by 0 bases, with 9 bases between them. CDR1 is MDHEN, CDR2 SYDVKM, per germline. The CDR3 covers 14 residues. The CDR3 loop is CASSFEGSSYEQYF. As DNA, the CDR3 is TGTGCCAGCAGTTTTGAAGGGAGCTCCTACGAGCAGTACTTC. The full variable domain, with the rest looked up from reference TRBV28 and TRBJ2-7, is DVKVTQSSRYLVKRTGEKVFLECVQDMDHENMFWYRQDPGLGLRLIYFSYDVKMKEKGDIPEGYSVSREKKERFSLILESASTNQTSMYLCASSFEGSSYEQYFGPGTRLTVT.

In this sample, this clonotype turned up many times. The chain couples TRBV6-1 to TRBJ1-6, with a tentative D call TRBD1 (6 bases). Germline CDR1 MNHNS, CDR2 SASEGT. The CDR3 is made up of 14 amino acids. V was clipped by 8 bases and J by 5 bases, with 13 bases between them. The CDR3 DNA reads TGTGCCAGCGCGATAGGGGGTAATAATTCACCCCTCCACTTT. As protein: CASAIGGNNSPLHF.

The chain recombines TRBV18 with TRBJ1-6; D unclear. Germline V gene data show CDR1 as KGHSH and CDR2 as LQKENI. The CDR3 sequence is 16 residues long. Trimming stripped 6 bases from V and 4 bases from J, with 16 bases between. The CDR3 spells CASSITGQDYNSPLHF. In DNA form, the CDR3 reads TGTGCCAGCTCCATAACCGGCCAGGATTATAATTCACCCCTCCACTTT.

In its sample, this clonotype was seen many times. This chain connects TRBV7-8 to TRBJ2-7; D remains unclear. The CDR3 runs 14 residues. V gave up 5 bases and J gave up 2 bases, with 13 bases separating them. The V gene's germline CDR1 is SGHVS and CDR2 FQNEAQ. CDR3: CASSPPFIAYEQYF. DNA of the CDR3: TGTGCCAGCAGCCCCCCCTTCATAGCCTACGAGCAGTACTTC.

This clonotype was detected many times. The chain carries TRBV29-1 and TRBJ2-7; D is tentatively TRBD1 or TRBD2 (5 bases each). Germline V gene data show CDR1 as SQVTM and CDR2 as ANQGSEA. The germline V and J ends were trimmed by 5 bases and 3 bases, with 17 bases remaining between them. There are 14 residues in the CDR3. The CDR3 DNA follows: TGCAGCGTTTCAGGGATGGCGGGCAGCTACGAGCAGTACTTC. Translating it yields CSVSGMAGSYEQYF.

At least ten counts were recorded for this clonotype. This chain joins TRBV20-1 and TRBJ1-5, with a possible D match to TRBD1 (6 bases). Germline values: CDR1 DFQATT, CDR2 SNEGSKA (reference sequence). Deletions cut 3 bases from V and 0 bases from J, with 15 bases between. The CDR3 length is 16 residues. This CDR3 reads CSASDTGTYSNQPQHF. The CDR3 coding sequence is TGCAGTGCTAGTGATACAGGGACTTATAGCAATCAGCCCCAGCATTTT.

This clonotype was counted at least ten times. V and J are TRBV2 and TRBJ1-1; D is unresolved. CDR1 and CDR2 from the germline V gene are SNHLY and FYNNEI. The CDR3 contains 11 residues. The V end was cut by 1 base, the J end by 10 bases, with 7 bases between. The CDR3: CASSEGVVAFF. DNA for the CDR3: TGTGCCAGCAGTGAAGGCGTAGTAGCTTTCTTT.

Ten or more counts support this clonotype. V gene TRBV20-1 combines with J gene TRBJ2-7; 8 bases are a match to TRBD2. The CDR3 totals 14 residues. Germline assignment: CDR1 DFQATT and CDR2 SNEGSKA (reference sequence). The V segment lost 4 bases and the J segment 1 base; nucleotides outside the gene matches: 6. The CDR3 DNA reads TGCAGTGCTACCGGGACTAGATCTTCCTACGAGCAGTACTTC. It translates to CSATGTRSSYEQYF.

At least ten counts were recorded for this clonotype. This rearrangement joins TRBV19 to TRBJ2-7; 9 bases are a match to TRBD1. V trimming: 4 bases; J trimming: 3 bases; junction bases outside the gene matches: 10. The CDR3 runs to 16 residues. Germline V gives CDR1 LNHDA, CDR2 SQIVND (reference sequence). CDR3 amino acids: CASSTATGGRGYEQYF. For the CDR3, the DNA is TGTGCCAGTAGTACCGCTACAGGGGGCCGAGGCTACGAGCAGTACTTC.

The chain joins TRBV28 to TRBJ2-7, with D perhaps matching TRBD2 (5 bases). From germline, CDR1 is MDHEN and CDR2 SYDVKM. V was trimmed by 3 bases and J by 8 bases, leaving 11 bases between them. This CDR3 is built from 12 residues. The CDR3 loop is CASSFRLAQQYF. The DNA for the CDR3 is TGTGCCAGCAGTTTTCGGCTAGCCCAGCAGTACTTC. Looking up the rest from reference TRBV28 and TRBJ2-7 gives the full variable domain: DVKVTQSSRYLVKRTGEKVFLECVQDMDHENMFWYRQDPGLGLRLIYFSYDVKMKEKGDIPEGYSVSREKKERFSLILESASTNQTSMYLCASSFRLAQQYFGPGTRLTVT.

This clonotype showed up many times. The gene calls are TRBV28 and TRBJ1-5, with a tentative D call TRBD1 (5 bases). The ends were cut back, 7 bases at V and 4 bases at J, with 11 bases in the middle. The CDR3 sequence is 13 residues long. The germline CDR1 and CDR2 sequences are MDHEN and SYDVKM. DNA of the CDR3: TGTGCCAGCAATACAGGTGATAATCAGCCCCAGCATTTT. Translated: CASNTGDNQPQHF.

This chain uses TRBV12-3 or TRBV12-4 with TRBJ2-2, with D hard to call. There are 13 residues in the CDR3. Trimming left V 5 bases short and J 11 bases short, with 15 bases between. The CDR3: CASSANSRGELFF. CDR3 bases: TGTGCCAGCAGTGCGAACTCGCGCGGTGAGCTGTTTTTT.

The chain couples TRBV28 to TRBJ2-7; 9 bases are shared with TRBD1. V lost 10 bases to trimming and J lost 3 bases; unmatched junction nucleotides: 1. This CDR3 is 11 amino acids long. Germline V gene data show CDR1 as MDHEN and CDR2 as SYDVKM. The CDR3 is CATDRGYEQYF. CDR3 DNA sequence: TGTGCCACGGACAGGGGCTACGAGCAGTACTTC.

The chain combines TRBV18 with TRBJ2-7; TRBD1 might be the D (6 bases). Deletions cut 4 bases from V and 4 bases from J, with 11 bases between. The CDR3 spans 13 residues. Germline V gene lookup returns CDR1 KGHSH and CDR2 LQKENI. As DNA, the CDR3 is TGTGCCAGCTCACAAGGACAGACTTACGAGCAGTACTTC. This encodes CASSQGQTYEQYF.